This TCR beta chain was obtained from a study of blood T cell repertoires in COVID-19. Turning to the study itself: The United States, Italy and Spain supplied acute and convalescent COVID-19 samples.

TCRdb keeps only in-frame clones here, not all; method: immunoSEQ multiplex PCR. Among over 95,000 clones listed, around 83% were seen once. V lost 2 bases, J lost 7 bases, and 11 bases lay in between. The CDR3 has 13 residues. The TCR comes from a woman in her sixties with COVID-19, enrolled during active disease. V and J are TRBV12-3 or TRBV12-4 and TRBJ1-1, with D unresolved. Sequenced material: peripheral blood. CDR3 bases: TGTGCCAGCAGTTTATTTATGGCAGTTGAAGCTTTCTTT. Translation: CASSLFMAVEAFF.